Only a few counts were recorded for the clone carrying this T cell receptor (beta chain). No antigen is known for it. In germline, CDR1 is MGHDK, CDR2 SYGVNS. This CDR3 contains 15 residues. Trimming cost V 4 bases and J 7 bases, with 19 bases left between them. The data were obtained in a study of CD8+ T cells in alopecia areata. Study outcomes and limitations: The study also sequences resident alphabeta T cells of normal skin in scalp samples.

The treatment is: oral pan-JAK inhibitor, 5-10 mg twice daily. Once RNA had been extracted, it was reverse transcribed into cDNA to act as the sequencing template. Sequenced by immunoSEQ multiplex PCR; TCRdb stores in-frame clones only, minus some. The top ten clones hold about 0.89% of a sample with about 250,000 clones, 60% of them seen once. The sample was CD4+ T cells sorted from blood, taken at week 52, from a patient treated with tofacitinib. The sequence derives from a human donor with alopecia areata. V and J are TRBV25-1 and TRBJ1-1; D remains unclear. CDR3 DNA sequence: TGTGCCAGCAGTGGGTACGGCAGGAGGGAAGGTGAAGCTTTCTTT. Encoded protein: CASSGYGRREGEAFF.